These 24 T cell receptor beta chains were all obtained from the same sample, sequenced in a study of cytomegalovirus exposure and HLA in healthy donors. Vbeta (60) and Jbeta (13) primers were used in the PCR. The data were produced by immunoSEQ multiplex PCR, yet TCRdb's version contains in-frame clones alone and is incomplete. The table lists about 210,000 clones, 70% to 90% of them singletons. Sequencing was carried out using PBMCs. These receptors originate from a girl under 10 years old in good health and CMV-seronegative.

DNA of the CDR3: TGTGCCAGCTCACCCCTCGGGGTGGCCCGGCGGGAGGGCTACACCTTC. Protein product: CASSPLGVARREGYTF. V gene TRBV18 combines with J gene TRBJ1-2; D unclear. CDR1 is KGHSH, CDR2 LQKENI, per germline. CDR3 size: 16 residues. V dropped 3 bases and J dropped 8 bases, with 22 bases sitting between them.

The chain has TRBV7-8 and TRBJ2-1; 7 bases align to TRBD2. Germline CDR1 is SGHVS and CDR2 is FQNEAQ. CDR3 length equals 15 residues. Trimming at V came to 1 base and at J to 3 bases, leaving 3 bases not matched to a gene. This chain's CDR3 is CASSLGGGYYNEQFF. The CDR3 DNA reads TGTGCCAGCAGCTTAGGGGGAGGGTACTACAATGAGCAGTTCTTC.

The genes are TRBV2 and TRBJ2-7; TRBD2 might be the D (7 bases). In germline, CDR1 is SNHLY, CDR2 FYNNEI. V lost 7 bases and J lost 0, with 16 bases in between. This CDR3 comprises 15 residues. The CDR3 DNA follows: TGTGCCAGCAATGGGGGGGCGGGGAGCTCCTACGAGCAGTACTTC. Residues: CASNGGAGSSYEQYF.

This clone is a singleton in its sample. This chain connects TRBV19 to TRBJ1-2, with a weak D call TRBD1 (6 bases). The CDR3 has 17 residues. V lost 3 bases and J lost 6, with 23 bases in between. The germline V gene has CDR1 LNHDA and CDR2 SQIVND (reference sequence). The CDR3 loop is CASSIRGQKGTIHGYTF. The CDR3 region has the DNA TGTGCCAGTAGTATCAGGGGCCAGAAAGGAACCATTCATGGCTACACCTTC.

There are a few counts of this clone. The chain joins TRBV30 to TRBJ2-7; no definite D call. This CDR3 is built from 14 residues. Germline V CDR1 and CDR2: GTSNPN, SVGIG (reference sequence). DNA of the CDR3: TGTGCTTTTTGCAAGCAGAAGGCGGCATACGAGCAGTACTTC. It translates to CAFCKQKAAYEQYF.

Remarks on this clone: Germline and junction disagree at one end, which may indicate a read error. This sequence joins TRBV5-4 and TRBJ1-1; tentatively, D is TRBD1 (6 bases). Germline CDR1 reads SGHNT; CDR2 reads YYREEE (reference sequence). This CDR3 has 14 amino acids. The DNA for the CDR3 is TGTGCCAGCAGCCTACTTGCAGGGGTCACTGAAGCTCTCTTT. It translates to CASSLLAGVTEALF.

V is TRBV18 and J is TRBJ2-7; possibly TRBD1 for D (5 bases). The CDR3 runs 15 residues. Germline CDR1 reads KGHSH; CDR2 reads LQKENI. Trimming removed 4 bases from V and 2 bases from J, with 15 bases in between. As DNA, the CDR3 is TGTGCCAGCTCACGGCGACAGCGAGGAGCCTACGAGCAGTACTTC. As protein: CASSRRQRGAYEQYF.

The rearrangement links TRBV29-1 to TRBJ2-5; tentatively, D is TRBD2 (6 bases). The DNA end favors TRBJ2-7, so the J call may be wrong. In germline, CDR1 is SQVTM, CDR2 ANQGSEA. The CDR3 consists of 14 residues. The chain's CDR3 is CSVEVLANSYEQYF. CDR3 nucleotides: TGCAGCGTTGAAGTCCTAGCGAACTCCTACGAGCAGTACTTC.

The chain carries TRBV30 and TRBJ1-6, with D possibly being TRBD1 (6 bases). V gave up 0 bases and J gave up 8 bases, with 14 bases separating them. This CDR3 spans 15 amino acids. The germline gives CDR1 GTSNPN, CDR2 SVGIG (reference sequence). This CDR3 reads CAWSVRGGAYSPLHF. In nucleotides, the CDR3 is TGTGCCTGGAGTGTACGGGGGGGCGCGTATTCACCCCTCCACTTT.

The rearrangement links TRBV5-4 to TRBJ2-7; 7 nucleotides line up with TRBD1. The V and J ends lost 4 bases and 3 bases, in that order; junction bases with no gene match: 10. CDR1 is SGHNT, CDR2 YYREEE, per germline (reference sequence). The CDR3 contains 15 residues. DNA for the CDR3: TGTGCCAGCAGCGGGGAACAGGGGCCTATCTACGAGCAGTACTTC. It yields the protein CASSGEQGPIYEQYF.

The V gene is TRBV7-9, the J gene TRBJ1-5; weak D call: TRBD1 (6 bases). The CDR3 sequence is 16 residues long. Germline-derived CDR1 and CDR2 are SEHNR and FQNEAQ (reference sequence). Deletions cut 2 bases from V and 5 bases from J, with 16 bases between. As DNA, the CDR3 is TGTGCCAGCAGCTTAAGCTACAGGGAAGGGGATCAGCCCCAGCATTTT. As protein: CASSLSYREGDQPQHF.

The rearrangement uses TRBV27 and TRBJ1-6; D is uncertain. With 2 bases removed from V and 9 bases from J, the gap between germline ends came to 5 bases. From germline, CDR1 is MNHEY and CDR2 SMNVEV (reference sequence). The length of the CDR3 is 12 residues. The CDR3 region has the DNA TGTGCCAGCAGTTTAGAGGGTTCACCCCTCCACTTT. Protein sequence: CASSLEGSPLHF.

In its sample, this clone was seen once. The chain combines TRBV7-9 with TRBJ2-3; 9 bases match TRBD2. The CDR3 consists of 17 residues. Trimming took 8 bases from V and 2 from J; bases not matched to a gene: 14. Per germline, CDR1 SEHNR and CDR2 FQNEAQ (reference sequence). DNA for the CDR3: TGTGCCAGCGCCTCCCTGGTAGCGGGGGATCCCACAGATACGCAGTATTTT. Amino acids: CASASLVAGDPTDTQYF.

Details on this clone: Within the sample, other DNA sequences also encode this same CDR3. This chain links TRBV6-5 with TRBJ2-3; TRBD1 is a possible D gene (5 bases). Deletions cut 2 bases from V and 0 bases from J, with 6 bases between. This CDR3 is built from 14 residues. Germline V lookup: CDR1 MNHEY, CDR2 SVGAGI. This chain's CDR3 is CASSYRGSTDTQYF. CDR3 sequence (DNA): TGTGCCAGCAGTTACAGGGGAAGCACAGATACGCAGTATTTT.

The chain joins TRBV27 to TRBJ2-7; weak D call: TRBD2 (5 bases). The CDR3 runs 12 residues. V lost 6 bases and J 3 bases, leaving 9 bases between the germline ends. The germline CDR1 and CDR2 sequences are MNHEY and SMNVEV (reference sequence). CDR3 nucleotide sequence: TGTGCCAGCAGGGGAGCTAGCTACGAGCAGTACTTC. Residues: CASRGASYEQYF.

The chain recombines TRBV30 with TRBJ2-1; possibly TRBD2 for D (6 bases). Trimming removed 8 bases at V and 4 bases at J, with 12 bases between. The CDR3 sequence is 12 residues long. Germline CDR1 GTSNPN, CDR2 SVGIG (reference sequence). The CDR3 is CAGGSVYNEQFF. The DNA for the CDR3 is TGTGCCGGGGGGAGTGTGTACAATGAGCAGTTCTTC.

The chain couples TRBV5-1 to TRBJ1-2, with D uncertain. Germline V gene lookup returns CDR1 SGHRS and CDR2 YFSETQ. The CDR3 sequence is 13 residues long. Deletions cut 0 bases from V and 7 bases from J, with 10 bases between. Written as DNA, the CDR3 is TGCGCCAGCAGCTTGGTGGCAGGCAGTGGCTACACCTTC. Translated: CASSLVAGSGYTF. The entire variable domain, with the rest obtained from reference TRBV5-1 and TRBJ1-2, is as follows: KAGVTQTPRYLIKTRGQQVTLSCSPISGHRSVSWYQQTPGQGLQFLFEYFSETQRNKGNFPGRFSGRQFSNSRSEMNVSTLELGDSALYLCASSLVAGSGYTFGSGTRLTVV.

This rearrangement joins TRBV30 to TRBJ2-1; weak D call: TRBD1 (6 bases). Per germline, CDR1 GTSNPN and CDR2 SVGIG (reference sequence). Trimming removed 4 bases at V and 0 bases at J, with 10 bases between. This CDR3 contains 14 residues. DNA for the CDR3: TGTGCCTGGAATACAGGGAGCTCCTACAATGAGCAGTTCTTC. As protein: CAWNTGSSYNEQFF.

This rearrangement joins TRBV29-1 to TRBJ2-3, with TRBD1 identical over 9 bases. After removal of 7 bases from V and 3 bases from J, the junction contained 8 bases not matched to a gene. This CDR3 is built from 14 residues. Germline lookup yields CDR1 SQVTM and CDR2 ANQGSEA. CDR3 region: CSAQVGTGTDTQYF. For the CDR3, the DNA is TGCAGCGCACAGGTCGGGACAGGGACAGATACGCAGTATTTT.

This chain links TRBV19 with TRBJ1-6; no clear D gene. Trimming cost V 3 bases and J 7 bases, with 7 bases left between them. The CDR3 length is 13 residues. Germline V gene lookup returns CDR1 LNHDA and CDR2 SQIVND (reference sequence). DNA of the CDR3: TGTGCCAGTAGTATTAGCAAAAATTCACCCCTCCACTTT. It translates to CASSISKNSPLHF.

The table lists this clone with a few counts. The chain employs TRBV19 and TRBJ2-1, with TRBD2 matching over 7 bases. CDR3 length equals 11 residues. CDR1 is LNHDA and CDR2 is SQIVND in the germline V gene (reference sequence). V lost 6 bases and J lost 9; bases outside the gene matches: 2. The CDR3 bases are TGTGCCAGTAGAGCTAGCGGTGAGCAGTTCTTC. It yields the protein CASRASGEQFF.

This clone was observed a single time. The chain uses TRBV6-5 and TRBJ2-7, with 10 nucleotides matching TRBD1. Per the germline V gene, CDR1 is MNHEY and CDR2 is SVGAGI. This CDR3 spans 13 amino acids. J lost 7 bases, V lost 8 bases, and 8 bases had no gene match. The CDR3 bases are TGTGCCAGCGGGGACCGACAGGGGGCAGAGCAGTACTTC. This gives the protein CASGDRQGAEQYF.

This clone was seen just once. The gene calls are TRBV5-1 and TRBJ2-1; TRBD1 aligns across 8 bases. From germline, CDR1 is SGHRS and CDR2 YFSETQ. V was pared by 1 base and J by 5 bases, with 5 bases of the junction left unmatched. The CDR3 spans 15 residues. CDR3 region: CASSLIQGANNEQFF. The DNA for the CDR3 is TGCGCCAGCAGCTTGATCCAGGGGGCGAACAATGAGCAGTTCTTC.

The CDR3 nucleotides read TGTGCCAGTAGTATAGTTCTGGGCCAGGGAGGCGAGACCCAGTACTTC. Amino acids: CASSIVLGQGGETQYF. The J gene is TRBJ2-5, the V gene TRBV19, with D possibly matching TRBD2 (6 bases). This CDR3 has 16 residues. V was cut by 1 base and J by 5 bases, with 17 bases left in between. CDR1 is LNHDA, CDR2 SQIVND, per germline (reference sequence).